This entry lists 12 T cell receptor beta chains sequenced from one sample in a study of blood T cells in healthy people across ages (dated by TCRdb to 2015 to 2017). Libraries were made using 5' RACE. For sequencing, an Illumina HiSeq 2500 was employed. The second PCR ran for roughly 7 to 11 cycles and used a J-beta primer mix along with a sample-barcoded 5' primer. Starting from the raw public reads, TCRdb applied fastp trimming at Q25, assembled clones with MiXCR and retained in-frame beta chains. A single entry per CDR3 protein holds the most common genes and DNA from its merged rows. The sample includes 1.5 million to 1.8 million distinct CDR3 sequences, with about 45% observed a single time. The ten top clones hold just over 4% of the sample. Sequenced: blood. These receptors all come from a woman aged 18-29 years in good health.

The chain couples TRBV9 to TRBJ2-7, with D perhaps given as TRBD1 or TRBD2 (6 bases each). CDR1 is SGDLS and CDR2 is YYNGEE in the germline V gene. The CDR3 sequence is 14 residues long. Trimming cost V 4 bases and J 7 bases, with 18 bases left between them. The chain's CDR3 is CASSPQGGGGEQYF. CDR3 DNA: TGTGCCAGCAGCCCCCAAGGGGGAGGTGGAGAGCAGTACTTC.

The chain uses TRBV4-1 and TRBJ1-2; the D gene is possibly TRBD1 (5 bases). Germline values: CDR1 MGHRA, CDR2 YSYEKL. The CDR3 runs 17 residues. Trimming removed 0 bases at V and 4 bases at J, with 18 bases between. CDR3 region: CASSQDGTLLSGYGYTF. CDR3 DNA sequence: TGCGCCAGCAGCCAAGATGGGACTCTTTTATCCGGCTATGGCTACACCTTC.

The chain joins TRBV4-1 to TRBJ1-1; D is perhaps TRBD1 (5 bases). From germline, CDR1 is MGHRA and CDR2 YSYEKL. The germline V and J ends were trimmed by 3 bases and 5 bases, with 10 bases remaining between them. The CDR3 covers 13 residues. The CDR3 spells CASSHQGETEAFF. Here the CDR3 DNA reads TGCGCCAGCAGCCACCAAGGGGAGACTGAAGCTTTCTTT.

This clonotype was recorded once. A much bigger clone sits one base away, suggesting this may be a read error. The CDR3 nucleotides read TGTGCCAGCAGTTTCACTGGGAATGAGCGGTTCTTC. It is translated as CASSFTGNERFF. The chain joins TRBV27 to TRBJ2-1; no definite D call. The CDR3 is 12 residues long. Germline assignment: CDR1 MNHEY and CDR2 SMNVEV (reference sequence).

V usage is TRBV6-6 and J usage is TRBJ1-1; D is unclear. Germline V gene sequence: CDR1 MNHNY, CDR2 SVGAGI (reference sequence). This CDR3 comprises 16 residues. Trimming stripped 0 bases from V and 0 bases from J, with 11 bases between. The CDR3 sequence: CASSYSVGLMNTEAFF. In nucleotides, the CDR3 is TGTGCCAGCAGTTACTCGGTGGGCTTAATGAACACTGAAGCTTTCTTT.

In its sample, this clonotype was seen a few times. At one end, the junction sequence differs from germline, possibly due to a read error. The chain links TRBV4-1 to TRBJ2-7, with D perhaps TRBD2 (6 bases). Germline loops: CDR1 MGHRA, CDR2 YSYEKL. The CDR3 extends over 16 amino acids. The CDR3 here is CASSQVISGSSYEQYF. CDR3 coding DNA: TGCGCTAGCAGCCAAGTGATCAGCGGGTCCTCCTACGAGCAGTACTTC.

The CDR3 sequence: CASSLVEVTGSYNEQFF. The CDR3 region has the DNA TGTGCCAGCAGCTTGGTGGAGGTCACTGGCTCCTACAATGAGCAGTTCTTC. The gene calls are TRBV7-2 and TRBJ2-1; a possible D gene is TRBD2 (5 bases). The V gene's germline CDR1 is SGHTA and CDR2 FQGNSA. The V gene lost 3 bases and the J gene lost 0 bases, with 15 bases spanning the gap. CDR3 length: 17 residues. Using reference TRBV7-2 and TRBJ2-1 for the parts outside the CDR3, the full variable domain is GAGVSQSPSNKVTEKGKDVELRCDPISGHTALYWYRQSLGQGLEFLIYFQGNSAPDKSGLPSDRFSAERTGGSVSTLTIQRTQQEDSAVYLCASSLVEVTGSYNEQFFGPGTRLTVL.

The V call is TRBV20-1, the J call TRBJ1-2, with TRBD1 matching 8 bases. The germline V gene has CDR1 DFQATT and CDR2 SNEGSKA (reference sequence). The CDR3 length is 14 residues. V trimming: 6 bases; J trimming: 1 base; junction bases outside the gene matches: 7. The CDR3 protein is CSAKSTGVNYGYTF. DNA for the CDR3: TGCAGTGCCAAATCGACAGGGGTTAACTATGGCTACACCTTC.

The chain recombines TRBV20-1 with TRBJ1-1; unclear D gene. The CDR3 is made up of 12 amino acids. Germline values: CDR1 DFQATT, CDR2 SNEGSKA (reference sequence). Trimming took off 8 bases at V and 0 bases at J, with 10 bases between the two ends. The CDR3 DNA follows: TGCAGTACCAAGACCCTGAACACTGAAGCTTTCTTT. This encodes CSTKTLNTEAFF.

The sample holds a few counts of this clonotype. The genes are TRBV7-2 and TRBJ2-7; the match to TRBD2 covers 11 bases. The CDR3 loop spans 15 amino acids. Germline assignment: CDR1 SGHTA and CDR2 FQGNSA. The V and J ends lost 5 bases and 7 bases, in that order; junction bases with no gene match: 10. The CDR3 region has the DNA TGTGCCAGCAGCCCACTAGCGGGAGCTGGGAATGAGCAGTACTTC. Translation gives CASSPLAGAGNEQYF.

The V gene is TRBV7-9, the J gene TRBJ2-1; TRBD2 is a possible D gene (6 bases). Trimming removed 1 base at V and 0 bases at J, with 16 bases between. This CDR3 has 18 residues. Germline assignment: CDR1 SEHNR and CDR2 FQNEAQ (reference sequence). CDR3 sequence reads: CASSLEGSVGSSYNEQFF. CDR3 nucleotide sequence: TGTGCCAGCAGCTTAGAAGGTTCGGTCGGGAGCTCCTACAATGAGCAGTTCTTC.

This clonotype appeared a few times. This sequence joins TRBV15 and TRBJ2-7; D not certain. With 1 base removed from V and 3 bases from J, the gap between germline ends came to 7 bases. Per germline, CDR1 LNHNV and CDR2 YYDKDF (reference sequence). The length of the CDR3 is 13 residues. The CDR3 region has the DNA TGTGCCACCAGCAGAGGAAATTTCTACGAGCAGTACTTC. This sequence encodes CATSRGNFYEQYF.